A selection of T cell receptor beta chains follows, all from one sample in a study of T cell responses to AZD1222 COVID-19 vaccine. Profiling relied on immunoSEQ multiplex PCR, and the TCRdb table lists in-frame clones only, not all of them. This repertoire shows over 95,000 clones, nearly 90% found once; its top ten account for less than 3%. This specimen consisted of peripheral blood, obtained on day 0 of AZD1222 vaccination. The receptors were gathered from an adult in good health. Each CDR3 is given with its conserved first and last residue. Each record gives: D gene, V gene, J gene, clone size, CDR3 DNA, CDR3 protein. A D gene is named only where the DNA matches it firmly. Size is omitted from some rows. Given values are once, few, many or a class for expanded clones.

-	TRBV7-3	TRBJ1-1	once	TGTGCCAGCAGCTTAGGGACCAACACTGAAGCTTTCTTT	CASSLGTNTEAFF
-	TRBV2	TRBJ1-6	-	TGTGCCAGCATTTTCAGGGTCTATAATTCACCCCTCCACTTT	CASIFRVYNSPLHF
-	TRBV7-9	TRBJ1-2	once	TGTGCCAGCAGCTTAGGGGGAGTTGGCTACACCTTC	CASSLGGVGYTF
TRBD2	TRBV19	TRBJ2-2	-	TGTGCCAGTAGTATTGGGACCGGGGGGGTTCCCGGGGAGCTGTTTTTT	CASSIGTGGVPGELFF
-	TRBV5-6	TRBJ1-6	many	TGTGCCAGCAGCGCAGGGATTGGTTCACCCCTCCACTTT	CASSAGIGSPLHF
TRBD2	TRBV9	TRBJ2-3	-	TGTGCCAGCAGCGTAGCAGGACTAGCGGGGGTTATCCGGGGCACAGATACGCAGTATTTT	CASSVAGLAGVIRGTDTQYF
-	TRBV10-3	TRBJ1-1	few	TGTGCCATCAGTGGCGACCAGCAGACTGAAGCTTTCTTT	CAISGDQQTEAFF
TRBD2	TRBV5-4	TRBJ2-5	-	TGTGCCAGCAGCTCACCTAGCGGGAGGAGTCCAGAGACCCAGTACTTC	CASSSPSGRSPETQYF
TRBD1	TRBV2	TRBJ1-2	-	TGTGCCAGCAAAACCGACCCTGGGACAGTCTATGGCTACACCTTC	CASKTDPGTVYGYTF
-	TRBV10-3	TRBJ2-7	-	TGTGCCATCAGTGGAATCGAGCGGAGCTACGAGCAGTACTTC	CAISGIERSYEQYF
-	TRBV9	TRBJ2-3	-	TGTGCCAGCAGCGTAGTTGGCAGTGCGAGCACAGATACGCAGTATTTT	CASSVVGSASTDTQYF
-	TRBV11-2	TRBJ2-2	-	TGTGCCACCGGAAGGAGTAGCACTGGCGAGAACACCGGGGAGCTGTTTTTT	CATGRSSTGENTGELFF
TRBD1	TRBV29-1	TRBJ1-4	-	TGCAGCGCTAGGACAGGGGTTGAAAAACTGTTTTTT	CSARTGVEKLFF
-	TRBV7-9	TRBJ1-6	many	TGTGCCAGCAGCTTATCGGCGGGCAGGGGCCCTAATAATTCACCCCTCCACTTT	CASSLSAGRGPNNSPLHF
-	TRBV19	TRBJ1-3	once	TGTGCCAGTACGACAGGCTCCGGAAACACCATATATTTT	CASTTGSGNTIYF
TRBD1	TRBV9	TRBJ1-3	-	TGTGCCAGCAGCCCCCGAGGGGACAGGGGGGGAAACACCATATATTTT	CASSPRGDRGGNTIYF
-	TRBV2	TRBJ1-1	-	TGTGCCAGCAGTGAAAGTTTTAGAACTGAAGCTTTCTTT	CASSESFRTEAFF
-	TRBV5-4	TRBJ1-1	-	TGTGCCAGCAGCTTGGAGCACCTCATGAACACTGAAGCTTTCTTT	CASSLEHLMNTEAFF
-	TRBV24-1	TRBJ2-1	-	TGTGCCACCAGTGATGGGGCACGCGCTAACAATGAGCAGTTCTTC	CATSDGARANNEQFF
-	TRBV6-5	TRBJ1-1	-	TGTGCCAGCAGCTACGTAAAGAACACTGAAGCTTTCTTT	CASSYVKNTEAFF
TRBD2	TRBV5-1	TRBJ2-1	-	TGTGCCAGCAGCTTGGCCGTCGGGAGGGTTCGTAACAATGAGCAGTTCTTC	CASSLAVGRVRNNEQFF
-	TRBV7-9	TRBJ2-1	few	TGTGCCAGCAGCTTACTGGCCGGGAGCTCCTACAATGAGCAGTTCTTC	CASSLLAGSSYNEQFF
-	TRBV2	TRBJ1-6	-	TGTGCCAGCAGGCCGGGACGTGTCTCCTATAATTCACCCCTCCACTTT	CASRPGRVSYNSPLHF
TRBD1	TRBV25-1	TRBJ1-6	-	TGTGCCAGCAGGGGACAGGGAACGGGTTCACCCCTCCACTTT	CASRGQGTGSPLHF
-	TRBV18	TRBJ1-1	few	TGTGCCAGCTCTCTCGACCCAGGCACTGAAGCTTTCTTT	CASSLDPGTEAFF
TRBD2	TRBV4-2	TRBJ2-1	once	TGTGCCAGCAGCCCGGGCTGGCTAGCGGGGGGGCCTGTTAACGTGGGCTACAATGAGCAGTTCTTC	CASSPGWLAGGPVNVGYNEQFF
-	TRBV4-3	TRBJ1-4	-	TGCGCCAGCAGCCAAGAACCGGGAGTAGGCGAAAAACTGTTTTTT	CASSQEPGVGEKLFF
-	TRBV4-1	TRBJ1-2	few	TGCGCCAGCAGCCCCGCAGGGTATGGCTACACCTTC	CASSPAGYGYTF
-	TRBV5-6	TRBJ2-5	-	TGTGCCAGCAGCTTGGTGGCAGGGACCCTTCAAGAGACCCAGTACTTC	CASSLVAGTLQETQYF
TRBD1	TRBV3-1/TRBV3-2	TRBJ1-5	-	TGTGCCAGCAGCCATGACAGGGAGCAGCCCCAGCATTTT	CASSHDREQPQHF
TRBD1	TRBV30	TRBJ1-2	-	TGTGCCTGGGGGACAGGAGGGTACTATGGCTACACCTTC	CAWGTGGYYGYTF
-	TRBV11-3	TRBJ2-6	-	TGTGCCAGCCGCAGTGACTCCTCTGGGGCCAACGTCCTGACTTTC	CASRSDSSGANVLTF
TRBD1	TRBV24-1	TRBJ2-4	-	TGTGCCACCAGTGACGATCGACAGGGACGAGACATTCAGTACTTC	CATSDDRQGRDIQYF
TRBD2	TRBV7-3	TRBJ2-3	-	TGTGCCAGCAGCGTAAGGTTAAAGACTAGCGGGGGGCGCACAGATACGCAGTATTTT	CASSVRLKTSGGRTDTQYF
-	TRBV18	TRBJ2-7	-	TGTGCCAGCTCACCCCGCAGAGTCTCCTACGAGCAGTACTTC	CASSPRRVSYEQYF